This T cell receptor (beta chain) stems from a study of T cells in Graves' hyperthyroidism and ophthalmopathy. TCR beta CDR3 region amplification was performed from RNA transcripts. The TCR CDR3 first-round RT-PCR relied on the HTBI primer set. MiXCR, applied by TCRdb to the multiplex PCR reads, yields one record per CDR3 protein. Among 550,000 to 700,000 distinct CDR3 sequences, just over 45% were seen once, and the ten largest hold about 20%. General study results and limits: Blood also contained most expanded thyroid clonotypes above 0.001.

As for this clonotype: Its target is not known.

This CDR3 contains 12 residues. V dropped 10 bases and J dropped 8 bases, with 17 bases sitting between them. Germline values: CDR1 SGHTA, CDR2 FQGTGA. The chain combines TRBV7-3 with TRBJ1-2; no reliable D call. The sample was peripheral blood or thyroid tissue (not recorded which). The clonotype originates from an adult woman with Graves' disease, either hyperthyroidism or ophthalmopathy (not recorded which). In DNA form, the CDR3 reads TGTGCCATCAAATGGGGAGCTAGCGGCTACACCTTC. Translating gives CAIKWGASGYTF.